Here is one T cell receptor beta chain with its context. These data come from a study of blood T cell repertoires in COVID-19. Study as a whole: In each case, the material was cDNA or gDNA derived from T cells, B-cell-depleted T cells, or PBMCs.

After removal of 1 base from V and 0 bases from J, the junction contained 0 bases not matched to a gene. In germline, CDR1 is SGHTA, CDR2 FQGNSA. This CDR3 comprises 14 residues. Some clones are missing from TCRdb's copy, which holds only in-frame ones; the method was immunoSEQ multiplex PCR. The sample includes 250,000 to 350,000 clones, roughly 90% of them seen just once. The V call is TRBV7-2, the J call TRBJ2-7; 7 bases agree with TRBD2. The sequencing sample was made of peripheral blood. The sequence derives from a young man with active or convalescent COVID-19. CDR3 residues: CASSLGDYSYEQYF. The CDR3 nucleotides are TGTGCCAGCAGCTTAGGGGACTACTCCTACGAGCAGTACTTC.